This paragraph covers one T cell receptor beta chain sequence. Its antigen is not known. The germline V gene has CDR1 SGHKS and CDR2 YYEKEE (reference sequence). V shed 0 bases and J shed 3 bases, with 13 bases lying between them. CDR3 size: 15 residues. This sample stems from a study of shared clonotypes between healthy human individuals. Findings and limits, study-wide: The rarefaction results pointed to incomplete sorted-subset sequencing despite large depth.

The assay was immunoSEQ multiplex PCR, and TCRdb's table has in-frame clones only and misses some. The sample holds 1,500,000 or so clones, around 98.5% seen once. The genes are TRBV5-5 and TRBJ2-7; D remains unclear. The specimen sequenced was naive CD4+ T cells sorted from blood. The subset was: CD45RA+ positively selected. The receptor was derived from a man younger than 45 in good health. CDR3 nucleotides: TGTGCCAGCAGCTTGGCTATCGCACGAGGCTACGAGCAGTACTTC. Amino acids: CASSLAIARGYEQYF.